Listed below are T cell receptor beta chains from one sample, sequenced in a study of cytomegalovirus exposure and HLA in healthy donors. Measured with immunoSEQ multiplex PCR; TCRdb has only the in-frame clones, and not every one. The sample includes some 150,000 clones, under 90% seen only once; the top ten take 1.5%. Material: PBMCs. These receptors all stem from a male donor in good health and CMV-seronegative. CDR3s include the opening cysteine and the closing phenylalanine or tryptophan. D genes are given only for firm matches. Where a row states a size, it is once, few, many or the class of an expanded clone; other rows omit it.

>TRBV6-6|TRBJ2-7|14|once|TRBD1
CASRPQGIPYEQYF
TGTGCCAGCAGGCCACAGGGGATCCCTTACGAGCAGTACTTC
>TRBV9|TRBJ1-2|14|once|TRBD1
CASRQLTGEYGYTF
TGTGCCAGCAGACAACTCACAGGGGAATATGGCTACACCTTC
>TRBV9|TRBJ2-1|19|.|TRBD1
CASSVAREWGQGIYNEQFF
TGTGCCAGCAGCGTAGCTCGAGAATGGGGACAGGGCATTTACAATGAGCAGTTCTTC
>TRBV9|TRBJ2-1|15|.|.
CASSVGEALYNEQFF
TGTGCCAGCAGCGTAGGGGAGGCGCTCTACAATGAGCAGTTCTTC
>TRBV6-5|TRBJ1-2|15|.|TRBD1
CAIRTGTGGGYGYTF
TGTGCCATCCGAACCGGGACAGGGGGCGGCTATGGCTACACCTTC
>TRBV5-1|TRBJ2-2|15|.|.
CASSFGDTNTGELFF
TGCGCCAGCAGCTTCGGGGACACGAACACCGGGGAGCTGTTTTTT
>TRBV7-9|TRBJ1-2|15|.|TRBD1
CASSLAGQTNYGYTF
TGTGCCAGCAGCTTAGCGGGACAGACAAACTATGGCTACACCTTC
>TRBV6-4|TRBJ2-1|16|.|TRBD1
CASSDSIGDSHNEQFF
TGTGCCAGCAGTGACTCGATAGGGGACAGTCACAATGAGCAGTTCTTC
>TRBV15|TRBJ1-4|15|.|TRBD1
CATSRTGGQGEKLFF
TGTGCCACCAGCAGGACAGGGGGCCAAGGAGAAAAACTGTTTTTT
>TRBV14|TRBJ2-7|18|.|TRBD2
CASSQDGREGSTTYEQYF
TGTGCCAGCAGCCAAGATGGCAGGGAGGGGAGTACAACCTACGAGCAGTACTTC
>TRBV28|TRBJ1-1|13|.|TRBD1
CATNRQGVTEAFF
TGTGCCACCAACCGACAGGGGGTGACTGAAGCTTTCTTT
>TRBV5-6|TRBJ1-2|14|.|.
CASSNSRGAGGYTF
TGTGCCAGCAGCAACTCCAGGGGTGCGGGTGGCTACACCTTC
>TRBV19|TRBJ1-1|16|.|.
CASSMIRGRSNTEAFF
TGTGCCAGTAGTATGATAAGGGGAAGATCTAACACTGAAGCTTTCTTT
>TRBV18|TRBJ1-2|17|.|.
CASSQVSRGTVNYGYTF
TGTGCCAGCTCCCAAGTATCGCGTGGCACAGTTAACTATGGCTACACCTTC
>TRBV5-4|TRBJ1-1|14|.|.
CASSAPWSPAEAFF
TGTGCCAGCAGCGCGCCGTGGTCTCCCGCTGAAGCTTTCTTT
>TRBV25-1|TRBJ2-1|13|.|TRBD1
CASSDWDSSAPFF
TGTGCCAGCAGTGACTGGGACAGCTCCGCCCCTTTCTTC
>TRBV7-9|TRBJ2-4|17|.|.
CASSLAGGGQGANIQYF
TGTGCCAGCAGCTTAGCGGGGGGGGGCCAGGGGGCGAACATTCAGTACTTC
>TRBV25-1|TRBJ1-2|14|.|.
CASSTGRELGGYTF
TGTGCCAGCAGTACAGGGAGGGAGCTGGGTGGCTACACCTTC
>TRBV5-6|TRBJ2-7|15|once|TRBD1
CASSSRDRTHYEQYF
TGTGCCAGCAGCTCCAGGGACAGGACCCACTACGAGCAGTACTTC
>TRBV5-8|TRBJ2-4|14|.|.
CASRRAGAKNIQYF
TGTGCCAGCAGAAGGGCGGGAGCCAAAAACATTCAGTACTTC
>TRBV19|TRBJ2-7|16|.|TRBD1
CASSSGQGVRSYEQYF
TGTGCCAGTAGTTCCGGACAGGGCGTAAGATCCTACGAGCAGTACTTC
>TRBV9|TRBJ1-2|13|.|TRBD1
CASSATGDYGYTF
TGTGCCAGCAGCGCCACAGGGGACTATGGCTACACCTTC
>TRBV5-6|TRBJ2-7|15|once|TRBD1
CASSDRRGNEYEQYF
TGTGCCAGCAGCGATCGCAGGGGGAACGAATACGAGCAGTACTTC
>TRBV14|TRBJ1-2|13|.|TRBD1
CASSGWTGRGYTF
TGTGCCAGCAGCGGCTGGACAGGGCGCGGCTACACCTTC
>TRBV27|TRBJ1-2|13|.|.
CASSLGQNYGYTF
TGTGCCAGCAGTTTGGGGCAGAACTATGGCTACACCTTC
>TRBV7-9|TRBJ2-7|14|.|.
CASSLAGTDYEQYF
TGTGCCAGCAGCTTAGCCGGGACGGACTACGAGCAGTACTTC
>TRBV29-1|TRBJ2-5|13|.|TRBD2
CSVVAGVKETQYF
TGCAGCGTTGTCGCGGGAGTGAAAGAGACCCAGTACTTC
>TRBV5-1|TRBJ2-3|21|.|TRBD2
CASSLRGTSGGDTLAWDTQYF
TGCGCCAGCAGCTTACGTGGGACTAGCGGGGGGGACACGCTAGCCTGGGATACGCAGTATTTT
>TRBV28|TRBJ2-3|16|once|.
CASSSLPGVSTDTQYF
TGTGCCAGCAGTTCGCTACCCGGAGTAAGCACAGATACGCAGTATTTT
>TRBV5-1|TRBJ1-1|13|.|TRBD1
CASSLGRGTEAFF
TGCGCCAGCAGCTTGGGCAGGGGGACTGAAGCTTTCTTT
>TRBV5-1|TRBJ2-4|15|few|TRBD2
CASGTSGGAKNIQYF
TGCGCCAGCGGGACTAGCGGGGGGGCCAAAAACATTCAGTACTTC
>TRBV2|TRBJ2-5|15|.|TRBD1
CASSEARAGGGPEYF
TGTGCCAGCAGTGAAGCGAGGGCAGGGGGCGGACCTGAGTACTTC
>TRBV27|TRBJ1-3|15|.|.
CASSLAGSNGNTIYF
TGTGCCAGCAGTTTGGCGGGGAGTAATGGAAACACCATATATTTT
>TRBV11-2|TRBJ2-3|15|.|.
CASSLYMRDTDTQYF
TGTGCCAGCAGCTTATATATGAGAGACACAGATACGCAGTATTTT
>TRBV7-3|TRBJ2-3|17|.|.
CASSQTVNRVSTDTQYF
TGTGCCAGCAGCCAAACCGTCAACAGGGTTTCCACAGATACGCAGTATTTT
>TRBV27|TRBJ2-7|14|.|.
CASSSTQTPGEQYF
TGTGCCAGCAGCTCAACTCAAACGCCGGGCGAGCAGTACTTC
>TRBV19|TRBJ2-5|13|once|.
CASSIGGTGAQYF
TGTGCCAGTAGTATTGGCGGGACGGGGGCCCAGTACTTC
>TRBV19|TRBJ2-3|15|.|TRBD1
CASSTRQGGTDTQYF
TGTGCCAGTAGTACAAGACAGGGCGGCACAGATACGCAGTATTTT
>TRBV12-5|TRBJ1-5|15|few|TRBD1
CASGTGAGANQPQHF
TGTGCTAGTGGGACAGGGGCAGGGGCTAATCAGCCCCAGCATTTT
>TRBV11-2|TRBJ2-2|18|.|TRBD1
CASSFVVFLQGAAGELFF
TGTGCCAGCAGCTTTGTGGTATTCTTGCAGGGGGCGGCCGGGGAGCTGTTTTTT
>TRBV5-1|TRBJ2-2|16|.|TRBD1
CASRDDRDTNTGELFF
TGCGCCAGCAGGGATGACAGGGACACCAACACCGGGGAGCTGTTTTTT
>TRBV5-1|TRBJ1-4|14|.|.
CASSPGLGGEKLFF
TGCGCCAGCAGCCCAGGGCTGGGTGGCGAAAAACTGTTTTTT
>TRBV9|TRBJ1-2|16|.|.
CASSGRPTQVGYGYTF
TGTGCCAGCAGCGGGCGCCCTACACAGGTGGGCTATGGCTACACCTTC